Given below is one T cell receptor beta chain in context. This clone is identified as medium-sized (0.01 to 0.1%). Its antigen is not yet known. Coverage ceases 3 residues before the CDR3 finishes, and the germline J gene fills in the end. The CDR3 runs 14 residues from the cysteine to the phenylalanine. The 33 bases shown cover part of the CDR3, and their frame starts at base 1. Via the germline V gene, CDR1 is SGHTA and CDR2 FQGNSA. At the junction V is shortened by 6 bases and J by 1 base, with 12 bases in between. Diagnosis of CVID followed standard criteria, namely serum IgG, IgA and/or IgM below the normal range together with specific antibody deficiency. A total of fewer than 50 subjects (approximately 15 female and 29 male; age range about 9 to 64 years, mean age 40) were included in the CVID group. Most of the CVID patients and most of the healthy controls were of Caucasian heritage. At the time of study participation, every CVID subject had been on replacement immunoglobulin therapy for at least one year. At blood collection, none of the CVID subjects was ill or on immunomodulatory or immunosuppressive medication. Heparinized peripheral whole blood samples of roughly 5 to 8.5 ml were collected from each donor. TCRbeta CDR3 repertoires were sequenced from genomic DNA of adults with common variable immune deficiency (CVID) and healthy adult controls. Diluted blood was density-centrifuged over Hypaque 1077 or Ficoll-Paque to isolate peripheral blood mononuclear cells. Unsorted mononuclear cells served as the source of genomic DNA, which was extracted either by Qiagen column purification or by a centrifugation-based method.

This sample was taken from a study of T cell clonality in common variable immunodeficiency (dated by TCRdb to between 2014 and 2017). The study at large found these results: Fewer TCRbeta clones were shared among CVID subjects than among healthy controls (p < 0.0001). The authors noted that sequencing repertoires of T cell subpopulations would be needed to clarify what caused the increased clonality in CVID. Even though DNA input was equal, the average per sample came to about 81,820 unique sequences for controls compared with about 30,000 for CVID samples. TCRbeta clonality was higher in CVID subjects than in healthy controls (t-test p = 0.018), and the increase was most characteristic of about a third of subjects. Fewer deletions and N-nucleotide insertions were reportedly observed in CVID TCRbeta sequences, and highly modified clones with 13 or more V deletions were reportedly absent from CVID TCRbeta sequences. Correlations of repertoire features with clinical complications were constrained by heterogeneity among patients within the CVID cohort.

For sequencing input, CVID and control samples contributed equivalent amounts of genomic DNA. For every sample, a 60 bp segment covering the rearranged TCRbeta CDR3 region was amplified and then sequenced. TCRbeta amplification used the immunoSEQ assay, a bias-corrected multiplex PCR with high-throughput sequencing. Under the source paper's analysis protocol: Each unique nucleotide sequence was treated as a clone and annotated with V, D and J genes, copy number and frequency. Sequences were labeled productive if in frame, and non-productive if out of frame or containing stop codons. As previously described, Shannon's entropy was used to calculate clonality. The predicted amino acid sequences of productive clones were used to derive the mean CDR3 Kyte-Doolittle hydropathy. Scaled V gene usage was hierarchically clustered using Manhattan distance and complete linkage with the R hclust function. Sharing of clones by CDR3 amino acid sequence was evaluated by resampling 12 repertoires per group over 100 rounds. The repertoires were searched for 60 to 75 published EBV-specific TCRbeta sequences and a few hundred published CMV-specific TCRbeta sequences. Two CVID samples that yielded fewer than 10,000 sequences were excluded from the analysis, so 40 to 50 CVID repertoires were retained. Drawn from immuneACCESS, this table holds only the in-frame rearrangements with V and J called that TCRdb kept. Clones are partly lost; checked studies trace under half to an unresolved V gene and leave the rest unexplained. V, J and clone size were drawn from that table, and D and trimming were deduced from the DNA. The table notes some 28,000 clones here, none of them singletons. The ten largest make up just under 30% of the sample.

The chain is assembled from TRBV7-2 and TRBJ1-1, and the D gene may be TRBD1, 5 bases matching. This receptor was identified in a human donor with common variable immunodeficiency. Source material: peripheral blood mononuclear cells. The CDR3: CASRPQVGNTEAFF. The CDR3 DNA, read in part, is TGTGCCAGCAGGCCACAGGTGGGGAACACTGAA.